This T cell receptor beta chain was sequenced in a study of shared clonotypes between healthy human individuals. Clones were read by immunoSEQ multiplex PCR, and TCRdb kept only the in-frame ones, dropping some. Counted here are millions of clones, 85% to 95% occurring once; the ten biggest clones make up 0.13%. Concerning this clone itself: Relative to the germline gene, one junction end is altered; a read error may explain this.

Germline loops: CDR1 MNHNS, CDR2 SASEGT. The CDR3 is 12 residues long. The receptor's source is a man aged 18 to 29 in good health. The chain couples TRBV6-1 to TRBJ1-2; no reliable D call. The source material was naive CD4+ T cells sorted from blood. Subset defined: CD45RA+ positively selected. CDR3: CASTEGSSGYTF. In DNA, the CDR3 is TGTGCCAGCACTGAAGGTAGTTCTGGCTACACCTTC.